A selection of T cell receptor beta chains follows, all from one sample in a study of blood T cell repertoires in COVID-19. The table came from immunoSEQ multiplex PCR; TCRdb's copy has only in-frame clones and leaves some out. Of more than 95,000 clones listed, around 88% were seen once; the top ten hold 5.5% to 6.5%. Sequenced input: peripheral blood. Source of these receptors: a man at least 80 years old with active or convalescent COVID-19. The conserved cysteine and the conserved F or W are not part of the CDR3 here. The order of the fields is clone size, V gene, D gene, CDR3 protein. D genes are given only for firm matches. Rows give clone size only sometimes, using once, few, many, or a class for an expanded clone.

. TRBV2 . ASSDGQTLNTEAF
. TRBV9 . ASSGDWSSYEQY
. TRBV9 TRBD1 ASSERTGGSGYT
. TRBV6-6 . ASRLQISGANVLT
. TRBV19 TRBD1 ASSRTGTGGEKLF
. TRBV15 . ATSRARGESYEQY
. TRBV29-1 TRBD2 SVVIGLAHSKGTQY
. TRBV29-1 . SVEYAEEGYT
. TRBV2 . ASSEDAGYSPLH
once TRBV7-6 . ASSLGRTVGSAETQY
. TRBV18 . ASSPAGGNTEAF
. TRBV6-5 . ASRLQVSGANVLT
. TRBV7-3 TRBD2 ASSSSGTTHNEQF
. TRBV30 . AWSVDRSQY
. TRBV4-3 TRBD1 ASSQDRDRGRNEQF
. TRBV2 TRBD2 ASTLTSGGYEQY
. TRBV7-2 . ASSFSGAGYGYT
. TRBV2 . ASSEAGAWGYT
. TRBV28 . ASRPRVFDYGYT
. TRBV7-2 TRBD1 ASSRDSVRGYT
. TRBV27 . ASSPGGEAF
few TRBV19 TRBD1 ASSIAQGMTEAF
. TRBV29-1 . SVDPDNGYT
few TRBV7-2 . ASSLRPAQVFLNSPLH
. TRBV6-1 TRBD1 ASSERVGQIAYEQY
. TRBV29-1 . SGSKPPRGFEQF
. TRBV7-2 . ASSSRGTGELF
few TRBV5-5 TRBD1 ASSLEGQLEAF
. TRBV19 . ASSITGSGQPQH
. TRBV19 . ASSINSLYGYT
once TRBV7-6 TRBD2 ASSLEVAGGYEQY
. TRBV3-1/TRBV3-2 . ASSHTRLQGSEKLF
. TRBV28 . ASSLYSPPETQY
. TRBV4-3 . ASSQETGRNQPQH
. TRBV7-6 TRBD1 ASSSGGTGKQPQH
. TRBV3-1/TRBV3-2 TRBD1 ASSPGTVSTDTQY
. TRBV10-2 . ASSDAGQLGNQPQH
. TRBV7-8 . ASSLALAGYSNQPQH
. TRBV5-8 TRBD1 ASSRDRPDQPQH
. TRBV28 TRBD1 ASSLRGTGGEQY
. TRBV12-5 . ASGSGGVYEQY
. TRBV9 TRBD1 ASSAALGQGATEAF
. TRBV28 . ASSWPGSAGEAF
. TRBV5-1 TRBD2 ASSLVLTGLATEQY
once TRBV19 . ASSTQVAITEAF
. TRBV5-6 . ASSSVYTEAF
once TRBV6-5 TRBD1 ASSSGTGVNEQY
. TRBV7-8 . ASSLGGGIST